These 6 T cell receptor beta chains came from one sample sequenced in a study of shared T cell receptors in the human thymus. Data came from immunoSEQ multiplex PCR; TCRdb stores just in-frame clones and leaves some out. The sample has 600,000 to 900,000 clones, 80% to 90% seen once. These data were also filed under a second study, of human thymus T cells.

The sample taken for sequencing was thymocytes. These receptors originate from a girl less than two years old with a congenital heart defect.

This chain connects TRBV14 to TRBJ1-1, with D unresolved. The CDR3 totals 17 residues. The germline V gene encodes CDR1 SGHDN and CDR2 FVKESK. V was trimmed by 0 bases and J by 4 bases, leaving 18 bases between them. The CDR3 is CASSQDLRRPRSTEAFF. CDR3 sequence (DNA): TGTGCCAGCAGCCAAGATCTGAGGAGGCCCCGTTCCACTGAAGCTTTCTTT.

The V call is TRBV6-1, the J call TRBJ1-2; no clear D gene. CDR3 length: 11 amino acids. The ends were cut back, 6 bases at V and 4 bases at J, with 6 bases in the middle. The V gene's germline CDR1 is MNHNS and CDR2 SASEGT. The CDR3 region is CASRQSYGYTF. CDR3 DNA sequence: TGTGCCAGCAGGCAGTCCTATGGCTACACCTTC.

This sequence joins TRBV5-5 and TRBJ1-2; 7 nucleotides align to TRBD1. Germline V gene sequence: CDR1 SGHKS, CDR2 YYEKEE (reference sequence). The CDR3 contains 14 residues. Trimming at V came to 2 bases and at J to 8 bases, leaving 9 bases not matched to a gene. This CDR3 reads CASSFPGGDKGYTF. CDR3 DNA sequence: TGTGCCAGCAGCTTTCCAGGGGGAGATAAAGGCTACACCTTC.

The chain has TRBV2 and TRBJ1-3; 7 bases fit TRBD1. Germline V gene lookup returns CDR1 SNHLY and CDR2 FYNNEI. The CDR3 has 14 residues. Trimming took 8 bases from V and 3 from J; bases not matched to a gene: 7. CDR3 protein: CASHTGVGGNTIYF. The CDR3 nucleotides read TGTGCCAGCCACACAGGGGTGGGTGGAAACACCATATATTTT.

The genes are TRBV12-2 and TRBJ1-2. TRBV12-2 is a pseudogene locus. This CDR3 spans 17 amino acids. CDR3 in DNA: TGTGCAAGTCGCTTATTTCAGGAGGTCCGACCTAACTATGGCTACACCTTC. The encoded protein is CASRLFQEVRPNYGYTF.

In its sample, this clone was seen a few times. This chain joins TRBV6-1 and TRBJ1-1; the match to TRBD1 covers 8 bases. Germline V gene lookup returns CDR1 MNHNS and CDR2 SASEGT. Losses at the gene ends were 4 bases for V and 3 bases for J; bases not matched to a gene: 4. The length of the CDR3 is 14 residues. DNA for the CDR3: TGTGCCAGCAGTGCCGTGACAGGGGACACTGAAGCTTTCTTT. Protein product: CASSAVTGDTEAFF.